The T cell receptor (beta chain) under discussion was sequenced for a study of PD-L1 blockade in urothelial cancer. The assay was immunoSEQ multiplex PCR, and TCRdb's table has in-frame clones only and misses some. The profile covers about 95,000 clones, with 85% to 90% appearing a single time and 1.6% taken by the ten largest. V was clipped by 0 bases and J by 5 bases, with 9 bases between them. The CDR3 extends over 14 amino acids. Germline lookup yields CDR1 SGDLS and CDR2 YYNGEE. Time point indicated: pretreatment peripheral blood. This sequence originates from a man aged 60-69 years with urothelial cancer. This sample comprised PBMCs, obtained around atezolizumab (anti-PD-L1) treatment. The rearrangement joins TRBV9 to TRBJ2-1; D call uncertain. In DNA, the CDR3 is TGTGCCAGCAGCGTAGGGCAGGTAAACAATGAGCAGTTCTTC. Protein: CASSVGQVNNEQFF.